Presented here are 24 T cell receptor beta chains from one specimen sequenced in a study of spatial heterogeneity in lung cancer. TCRdb analysed the 5' RACE reads with MiXCR anew, one entry per CDR3 protein. Of some 87,000 distinct CDR3 sequences in the sample, over 8.5% are singletons; the top ten hold 6.9%. Time point here: sample taken at primary tumor resection. Whole RNA, which was extracted from tumor, nontumor lung tissue or frozen PBMC, was sequenced without any cell sorting. This material consisted of PBMCs, taken at surgery. The receptors derive from a male donor with early-stage non-small cell lung cancer.

This clonotype has at least ten counts. The rearrangement joins TRBV24-1 to TRBJ1-5; no definite D call. CDR3 length: 14 residues. Germline values: CDR1 KGHDR, CDR2 SFDVKD. Trimming removed 5 bases at V and 3 bases at J, with 10 bases between. In DNA, the CDR3 is TGTGCCACCAGTGTCACGGATAACAATCAGCCCCAGCATTTT. The encoded protein is CATSVTDNNQPQHF.

Details on this clonotype: One end of the junction is discordant with germline, which a read error may explain. The genes are TRBV4-3 and TRBJ2-7, with a possible D match to TRBD1 (6 bases). CDR3 size: 15 residues. The germline V gene has CDR1 LGHNA and CDR2 YSLEER. CDR3 DNA sequence: TGCGCCAGCAGTCAAGAACACAGGGAGACCTACGAGCAGTACTTC. It codes for CASSQEHRETYEQYF.

This clonotype was observed a few times. The rearrangement joins TRBV2 to TRBJ1-1, with 10 nucleotides matching TRBD1. Germline values: CDR1 SNHLY, CDR2 FYNNEI. The CDR3 totals 14 residues. V was pared by 3 bases and J by 6 bases, with 4 bases of the junction left unmatched. CDR3 sequence (DNA): TGTGCCAGCAGTGACCTAGGACAGGGGGCTGAAGCTTTCTTT. Translation: CASSDLGQGAEAFF.

This chain joins TRBV29-1 and TRBJ2-3; D remains unclear. Germline CDR1 is SQVTM and CDR2 is ANQGSEA. The CDR3 length is 12 residues. V lost 8 bases, J lost 0 bases, and 9 bases lay in between. CDR3 coding DNA: TGCAGCTTCGCACCGAGCACAGATACGCAGTATTTT. Its protein is CSFAPSTDTQYF.

This clonotype was detected only a few times. The CDR3: CSVVWGLHNEQFF. Written as DNA, the CDR3 is TGCAGCGTTGTTTGGGGACTACACAATGAGCAGTTCTTC. The rearrangement uses TRBV29-1 and TRBJ2-1; TRBD2 matches 7 bases. The CDR3 consists of 13 residues. Per germline, CDR1 SQVTM and CDR2 ANQGSEA. V lost 4 bases, J lost 5 bases, and 5 bases stayed unmatched.

J is TRBJ1-1 and V is TRBV2, with a possible D match to TRBD1 (5 bases). Germline values: CDR1 SNHLY, CDR2 FYNNEI. Trimming left V 3 bases short and J 4 bases short, with 9 bases between. The CDR3 loop spans 13 amino acids. The CDR3 DNA sequence: TGTGCCAGCAGTGACGGCGGGGGCACTGAAGCTTTCTTT. It translates to CASSDGGGTEAFF. The full variable domain, completed using reference TRBV2 and TRBJ1-1, is EPEVTQTPSHQVTQMGQEVILRCVPISNHLYFYWYRQILGQKVEFLVSFYNNEISEKSEIFDDQFSVERPDGSNFTLKIRSTKLEDSAMYFCASSDGGGTEAFFGQGTRLTVV.

This clonotype was counted many times. The chain has TRBV7-3 and TRBJ2-4, with 7 bases aligning to TRBD2. Germline V gene sequence: CDR1 SGHTA, CDR2 FQGTGA. V lost 1 base, J lost 7 bases, and 10 bases stayed unmatched. The CDR3 length is 16 residues. The CDR3 is CASSLKGGLERNIQYF. CDR3 coding DNA: TGTGCCAGCAGCTTAAAGGGTGGACTAGAGCGGAACATTCAGTACTTC.

This clonotype was picked up many times. The rearrangement uses TRBV28 and TRBJ1-5; no reliable D call. V was trimmed by 4 bases and J by 7 bases, leaving 17 bases between them. Per the germline V gene, CDR1 is MDHEN and CDR2 is SYDVKM. The CDR3 is 15 amino acids. CDR3 region: CASSSDPYGKQPQHF. For the CDR3, the DNA is TGTGCCAGCAGTTCAGACCCCTATGGAAAACAGCCCCAGCATTTT.

The chain carries TRBV3-1 and TRBJ2-1; D is possibly TRBD2 (5 bases). V dropped 5 bases and J dropped 8 bases, with 19 bases sitting between them. This CDR3 comprises 15 residues. CDR1 and CDR2 (germline): LGHDT, YNNKEL (reference sequence). The CDR3 spells CASSTLTGSSDEQFF. CDR3 nucleotide sequence: TGTGCCAGCAGCACCCTGACGGGGTCCTCCGATGAGCAGTTCTTC.

This chain links TRBV20-1 with TRBJ2-7, with a possible D match to TRBD2 (6 bases). The ends were cut back, 2 bases at V and 2 bases at J, with 13 bases in the middle. This CDR3 contains 14 residues. Germline-derived CDR1 and CDR2 are DFQATT and SNEGSKA (reference sequence). In nucleotides, the CDR3 is TGCAGTGCTAGACCCATGACTAGAGCCTACGAGCAGTACTTC. Amino acids: CSARPMTRAYEQYF.

This clonotype was seen ten or more times. The V call is TRBV5-6, the J call TRBJ2-4; 11 nucleotides align to TRBD2. In germline, CDR1 is SGHDT, CDR2 YYEEEE. The CDR3 is made up of 17 amino acids. With V trimmed by 2 bases and J by 2 bases, 6 bases remained unmatched. DNA for the CDR3: TGTGCCAGCAGCTTTTTAGCGGGAGGGCCCTCCAAAAACATTCAGTACTTC. This translates into CASSFLAGGPSKNIQYF. The variable domain in full, with the rest retrieved from reference TRBV5-6 and TRBJ2-4, is DAGVTQSPTHLIKTRGQQVTLRCSPKSGHDTVSWYQQALGQGPQFIFQYYEEEERQRGNFPDRFSGHQFPNYSSELNVNALLLGDSALYLCASSFLAGGPSKNIQYFGAGTRLSVL.

This clonotype showed up many times. CDR3 sequence reads: CSAGRPDQPQHF. The CDR3 nucleotides read TGCAGTGCTGGGAGACCCGATCAGCCCCAGCATTTT. The genes are TRBV20-1 and TRBJ1-5; D is uncertain. Trimming removed 5 bases at V and 5 bases at J, with 10 bases between. This CDR3 is built from 12 residues. Looked up from germline, CDR1 is DFQATT and CDR2 is SNEGSKA (reference sequence).

This clonotype came up a few times. J is TRBJ2-5 and V is TRBV29-1; 7 nucleotides line up with TRBD1. The length of the CDR3 is 12 residues. The germline gives CDR1 SQVTM, CDR2 ANQGSEA. Trimming cost V 7 bases and J 5 bases; bases outside gene matches: 7. CDR3 loop: CSATTGHETQYF. The CDR3 bases are TGCAGCGCCACGACAGGGCACGAGACCCAGTACTTC.

The CDR3 DNA follows: TGTGCCAGCAGTTTAGGCCAGGGGAGGAATTCACCCCTCCACTTT. Amino acid sequence: CASSLGQGRNSPLHF. V and J are TRBV12-3 or TRBV12-4 and TRBJ1-6; possibly TRBD1 for D (6 bases). With 1 base removed from V and 7 bases from J, the gap between germline ends came to 11 bases. This CDR3 has 15 residues.

This clonotype was counted only a few times. CDR3 DNA sequence: TGTGCCAGCAGCCAAGATCTGAAAGCGGGAGGGCCAGATACGCAGTATTTT. This gives the protein CASSQDLKAGGPDTQYF. The chain joins TRBV4-2 to TRBJ2-3, with TRBD2 matching over 10 bases. Germline loops: CDR1 LGHNA, CDR2 YNFKEQ. With V trimmed by 0 bases and J by 4 bases, 7 bases remained unmatched. The CDR3 is 17 amino acids.

This chain uses TRBV5-1 with TRBJ1-1, with 12 bases aligning to TRBD1. Germline CDR1 SGHRS, CDR2 YFSETQ. Germline trimming cut 3 bases from V and 2 bases from J; bases unmatched to any gene: 14. CDR3 length: 19 amino acids. CDR3 nucleotides: TGCGCCAGCAGCTGGGACAGGGGGCGCGCGAGAGGGGTAAACACTGAAGCTTTCTTT. As protein: CASSWDRGRARGVNTEAFF.

This clonotype was counted many times. The chain recombines TRBV6-1 with TRBJ1-1; D not resolved. Trimming removed 6 bases at V and 1 base at J, with 12 bases between. CDR1 is MNHNS and CDR2 is SASEGT in the germline V gene. This CDR3 has 14 residues. CDR3 DNA sequence: TGTGCCAGCAGGGTGGTCAATTCGAACACTGAAGCTTTCTTT. Translation: CASRVVNSNTEAFF.

This clonotype was seen only a few times. The chain combines TRBV20-1 with TRBJ1-1, with TRBD1 matching 8 bases. Germline V CDR1 and CDR2: DFQATT, SNEGSKA (reference sequence). V shed 2 bases and J 6 bases; nucleotides not matched to a gene: 14. This CDR3 contains 16 residues. The CDR3 bases are TGCAGTGCTAGACCACACTCAGGGGGCGCGGAGGCTGAAGCTTTCTTT. Its translation: CSARPHSGGAEAEAFF.

This clonotype was picked up many times. The genes are TRBV28 and TRBJ1-2; 11 nucleotides match TRBD1. The length of the CDR3 is 15 residues. V shed 6 bases, J shed 5 bases, and the junction held 8 bases outside the gene matches. Germline V CDR1 and CDR2: MDHEN, SYDVKM. CDR3 amino acids: CASSPPGTGGYGYTF. CDR3 nucleotides: TGTGCCAGCAGCCCTCCCGGGACAGGGGGGTATGGCTACACCTTC.

This clonotype was seen ten or more times. The CDR3 DNA is TGCAGCGTTGCCGCTCGGACAGGGGGGGACTACGAGCAGTACTTC. It yields the protein CSVAARTGGDYEQYF. V gene TRBV29-1 combines with J gene TRBJ2-7; 10 bases fit TRBD1. The CDR3 covers 15 residues. Per the germline V gene, CDR1 is SQVTM and CDR2 is ANQGSEA. The trim removed 4 bases at V and 3 bases at J, leaving 9 bases unmatched.

The chain carries TRBV5-1 and TRBJ2-1, with D perhaps matching TRBD1 or TRBD2 (6 bases each). V lost 4 bases, J lost 8 bases, and 13 bases lay in between. The CDR3 length is 13 residues. Germline V gene lookup returns CDR1 SGHRS and CDR2 YFSETQ. In DNA, the CDR3 is TGCGCCAGCAGCACACAGGGAGGCGATGAGCAGTTCTTC. It encodes CASSTQGGDEQFF.

This rearrangement joins TRBV29-1 to TRBJ2-3; 11 positions agree with TRBD2. V lost 2 bases and J lost 5; bases outside the gene matches: 6. This CDR3 has 15 amino acids. The germline V gene encodes CDR1 SQVTM and CDR2 ANQGSEA. CDR3 residues: CSVELLAGGRDTQYF. DNA of the CDR3: TGCAGCGTTGAACTGCTAGCGGGGGGCCGAGATACGCAGTATTTT.

The table lists this clonotype with many counts. The chain uses TRBV12-3 or TRBV12-4 and TRBJ1-5, with 9 nucleotides matching TRBD1. This CDR3 comprises 13 residues. Trimming removed 8 bases from V and 3 bases from J; junction bases left unmatched: 2. The CDR3 nucleotides read TGTGCCAGCGGGACAGGGTCCAATCAGCCCCAGCATTTT. Its translation is CASGTGSNQPQHF.

This clonotype was observed a few times. J is TRBJ2-7 and V is TRBV18; TRBD2 agrees at 10 bases. Germline CDR1 is KGHSH and CDR2 is LQKENI. V shed 4 bases and J 7 bases; nucleotides not matched to a gene: 7. The CDR3 loop spans 14 amino acids. The CDR3 nucleotides read TGTGCCAGCTCACAAGCGGGAGGGATAGGAGAGCAGTACTTC. Encoded protein: CASSQAGGIGEQYF.